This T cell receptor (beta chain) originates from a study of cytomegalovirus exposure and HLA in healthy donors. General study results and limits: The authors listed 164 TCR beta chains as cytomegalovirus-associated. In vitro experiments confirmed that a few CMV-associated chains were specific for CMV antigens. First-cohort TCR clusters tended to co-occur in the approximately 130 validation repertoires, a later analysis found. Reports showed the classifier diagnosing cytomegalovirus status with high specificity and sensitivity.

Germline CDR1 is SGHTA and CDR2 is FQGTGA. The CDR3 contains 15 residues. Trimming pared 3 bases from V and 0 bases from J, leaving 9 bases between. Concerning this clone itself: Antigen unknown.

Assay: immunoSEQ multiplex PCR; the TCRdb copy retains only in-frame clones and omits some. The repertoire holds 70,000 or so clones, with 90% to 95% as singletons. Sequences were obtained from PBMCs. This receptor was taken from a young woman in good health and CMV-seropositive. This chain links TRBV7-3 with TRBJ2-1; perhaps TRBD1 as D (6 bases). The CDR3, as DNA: TGTGCCAGCAGCTTTACAGGGAGCTCCTACAATGAGCAGTTCTTC. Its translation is CASSFTGSSYNEQFF.